Each of the 8 T cell receptor beta chains below was sequenced from the same sample in a study of beta chain features in type 1 diabetes. General study findings and limits: All four CD4+ subsets of Type 1 diabetes patients contained TCRB CDR3s that were moderately but significantly shorter.

For these receptors, no antigen is known. The authors reverse transcribed all of the isolated RNA, so sequencing captured expressed TCRB transcripts. Measured with immunoSEQ multiplex PCR; TCRdb has only the in-frame clones, and not every one. Of some 640,000 clones in the sample, roughly 13% are singletons; the top ten hold just under 0.04%. The sequenced material came from naive CD4+ T cells from blood. Every receptor here comes from a young man with type 1 diabetes.

The rearrangement joins TRBV4-1 to TRBJ2-1, with D unresolved. The CDR3 spans 14 residues. Looked up from germline, CDR1 is MGHRA and CDR2 is YSYEKL. V lost 1 base and J lost 5, with 9 bases in between. CDR3 nucleotides: TGCGCCAGCAGCCAAGTGAGATGGAACAATGAGCAGTTCTTC. Translation: CASSQVRWNNEQFF.

A few counts support this clone. The rearrangement joins TRBV30 to TRBJ1-2; TRBD1 agrees at 8 bases. The length of the CDR3 is 17 residues. J was trimmed by 1 base and V by 0 bases; bases with no gene match: 10. CDR1 is GTSNPN and CDR2 is SVGIG in the germline V gene (reference sequence). The CDR3 region is CAWSVSSLGQGNYGYTF. In nucleotides, the CDR3 is TGTGCCTGGAGTGTAAGCTCCCTTGGACAGGGTAACTATGGCTACACCTTC.

A few counts support this clone. The rearrangement uses TRBV7-9 and TRBJ2-7, with 10 bases that match TRBD2. The CDR3 has 16 amino acids. Per germline, CDR1 SEHNR and CDR2 FQNEAQ (reference sequence). Losses at the gene ends were 1 base for V and 4 bases for J; bases not matched to a gene: 7. In DNA, the CDR3 is TGTGCCAGCAGCTTAGTATTCCCTAGCGGGGGTTACGAGCAGTACTTC. Amino acids: CASSLVFPSGGYEQYF.

Worth noting for this clone: The same CDR3 is also encoded by other DNA sequences in this sample. V and J are TRBV7-2 and TRBJ1-5; possibly TRBD1 for D (5 bases). This CDR3 contains 13 residues. V was pared by 5 bases and J by 3 bases, with 8 bases between. Germline V gives CDR1 SGHTA, CDR2 FQGNSA. CDR3 in DNA: TGTGCCAGCAGCCGACAGTCCAATCAGCCCCAGCATTTT. It encodes CASSRQSNQPQHF.

The V gene is TRBV29-1, the J gene TRBJ2-1, with 8 bases lining up with TRBD2. CDR1 and CDR2 from the germline V gene are SQVTM and ANQGSEA. The CDR3 covers 14 residues. J gave up 6 bases and V 5 bases, and 9 bases lay outside the gene matches. The CDR3 sequence is CSVSAGGPPNEQFF. CDR3 coding DNA: TGCAGCGTTTCGGCGGGAGGCCCCCCCAATGAGCAGTTCTTC.

The chain links TRBV5-4 to TRBJ2-1; D possibly corresponds to TRBD2 (5 bases). Germline V gene data show CDR1 as SGHNT and CDR2 as YYREEE (reference sequence). V gave up 0 bases and J gave up 6 bases, with 10 bases separating them. CDR3 length: 14 residues. The CDR3 bases are TGTGCCAGCAGCTTGGTTGCAGGAGGCAATGAGCAGTTCTTC. As protein: CASSLVAGGNEQFF.

There are a few counts of this clone. The chain joins TRBV20-1 to TRBJ2-7; D gene ambiguous. V lost 0 bases and J 5 bases, leaving 5 bases between the germline ends. Per germline, CDR1 DFQATT and CDR2 SNEGSKA (reference sequence). This CDR3 has 11 residues. The CDR3 DNA is TGCAGTGCTAGAGATTGGGACGAGCAGTACTTC. Residues: CSARDWDEQYF.

The chain joins TRBV18 to TRBJ2-7, with TRBD2 matching 13 bases. Germline loops: CDR1 KGHSH, CDR2 LQKENI. The J segment lost 0 bases and the V segment lost 5 bases, leaving 4 bases of the junction unmatched. The CDR3 spans 16 residues. The CDR3 region has the DNA TGTGCCAGCTCATCGGGACTAGCGGGATCCTCCTACGAGCAGTACTTC. Translated, it gives CASSSGLAGSSYEQYF.